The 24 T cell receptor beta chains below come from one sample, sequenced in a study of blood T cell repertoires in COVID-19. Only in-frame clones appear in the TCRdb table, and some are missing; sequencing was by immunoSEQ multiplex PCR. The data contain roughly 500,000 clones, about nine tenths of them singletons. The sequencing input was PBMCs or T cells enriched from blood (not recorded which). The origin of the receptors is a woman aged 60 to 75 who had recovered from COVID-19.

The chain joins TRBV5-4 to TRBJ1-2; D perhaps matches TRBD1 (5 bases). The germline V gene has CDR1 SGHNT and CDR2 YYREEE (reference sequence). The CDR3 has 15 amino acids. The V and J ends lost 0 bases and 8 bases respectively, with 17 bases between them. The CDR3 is CASSLGTPTLNGYTF. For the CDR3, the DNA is TGTGCCAGCAGCTTGGGGACACCGACCCTCAACGGCTACACCTTC.

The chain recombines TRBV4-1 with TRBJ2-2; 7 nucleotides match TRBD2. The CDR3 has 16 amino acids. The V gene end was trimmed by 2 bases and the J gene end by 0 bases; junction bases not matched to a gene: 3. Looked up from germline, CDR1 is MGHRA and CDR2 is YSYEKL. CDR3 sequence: CASSQKGLANTGELFF. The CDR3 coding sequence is TGCGCCAGCAGCCAAAAAGGACTAGCGAACACCGGGGAGCTGTTTTTT.

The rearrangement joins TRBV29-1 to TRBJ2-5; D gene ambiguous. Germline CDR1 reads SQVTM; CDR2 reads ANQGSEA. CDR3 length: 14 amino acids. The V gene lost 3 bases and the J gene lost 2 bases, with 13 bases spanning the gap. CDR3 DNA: TGCAGCGTTGAGGCTCCCGGGTCTCAAGAGACCCAGTACTTC. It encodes CSVEAPGSQETQYF.

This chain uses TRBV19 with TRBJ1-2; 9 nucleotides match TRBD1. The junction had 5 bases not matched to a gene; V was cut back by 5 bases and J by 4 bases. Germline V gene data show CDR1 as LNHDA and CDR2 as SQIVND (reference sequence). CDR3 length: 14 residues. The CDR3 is CASSLGQGGYGYTF. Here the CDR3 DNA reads TGTGCCAGTAGTCTGGGACAGGGAGGCTATGGCTACACCTTC.

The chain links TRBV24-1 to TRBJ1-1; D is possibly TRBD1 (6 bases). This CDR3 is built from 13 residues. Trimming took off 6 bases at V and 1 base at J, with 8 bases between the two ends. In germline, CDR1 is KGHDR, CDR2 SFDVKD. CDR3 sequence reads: CATSFRGNTEAFF. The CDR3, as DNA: TGTGCCACCAGTTTCAGGGGGAACACTGAAGCTTTCTTT.

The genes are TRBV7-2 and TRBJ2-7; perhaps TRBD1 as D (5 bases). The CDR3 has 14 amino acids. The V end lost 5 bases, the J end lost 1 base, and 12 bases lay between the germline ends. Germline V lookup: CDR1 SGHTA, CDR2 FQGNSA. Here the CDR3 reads CASSRGLGSYEQYV. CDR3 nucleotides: TGTGCCAGCAGCAGGGGATTAGGGTCCTACGAGCAGTACGTC.

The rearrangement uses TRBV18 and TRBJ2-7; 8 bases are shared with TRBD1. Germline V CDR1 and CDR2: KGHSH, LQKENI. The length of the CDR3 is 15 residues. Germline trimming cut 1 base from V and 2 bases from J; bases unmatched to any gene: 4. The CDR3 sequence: CASSPRAGGTYEQYF. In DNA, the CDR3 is TGTGCCAGCTCACCACGGGCAGGGGGCACCTACGAGCAGTACTTC.

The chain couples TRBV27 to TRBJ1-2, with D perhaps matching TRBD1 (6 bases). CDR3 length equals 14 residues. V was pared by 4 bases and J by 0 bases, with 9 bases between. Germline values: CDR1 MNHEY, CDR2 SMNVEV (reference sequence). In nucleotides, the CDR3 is TGTGCCAGCAGTTGGGGACAAGCTAACTATGGCTACACCTTC. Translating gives CASSWGQANYGYTF.

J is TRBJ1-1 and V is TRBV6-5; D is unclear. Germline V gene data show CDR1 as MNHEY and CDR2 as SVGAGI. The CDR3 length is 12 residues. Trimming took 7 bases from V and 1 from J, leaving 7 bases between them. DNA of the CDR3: TGTGCCAGCATAAACAGGAACACTGAAGCTTTCTTT. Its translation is CASINRNTEAFF.

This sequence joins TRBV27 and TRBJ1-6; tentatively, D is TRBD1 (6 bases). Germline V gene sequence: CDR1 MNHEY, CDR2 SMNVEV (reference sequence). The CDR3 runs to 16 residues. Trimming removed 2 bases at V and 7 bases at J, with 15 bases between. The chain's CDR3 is CASSLTRRGENSPLHF. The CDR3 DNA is TGTGCCAGCAGTTTAACGCGCAGGGGAGAGAATTCACCCCTCCACTTT.

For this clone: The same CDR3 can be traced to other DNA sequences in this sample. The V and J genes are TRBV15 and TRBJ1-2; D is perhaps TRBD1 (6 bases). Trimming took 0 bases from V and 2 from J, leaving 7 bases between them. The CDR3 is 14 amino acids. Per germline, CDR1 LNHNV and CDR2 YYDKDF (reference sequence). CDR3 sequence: CATSRDRGNYGYTF. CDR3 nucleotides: TGTGCCACCAGCAGAGACAGGGGCAACTATGGCTACACCTTC.

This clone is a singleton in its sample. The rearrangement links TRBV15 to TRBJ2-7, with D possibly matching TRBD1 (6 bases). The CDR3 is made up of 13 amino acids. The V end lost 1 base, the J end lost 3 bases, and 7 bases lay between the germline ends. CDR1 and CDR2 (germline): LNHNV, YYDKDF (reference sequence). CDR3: CATSRGTDYEQYF. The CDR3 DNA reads TGTGCCACCAGCAGAGGGACAGACTACGAGCAGTACTTC.

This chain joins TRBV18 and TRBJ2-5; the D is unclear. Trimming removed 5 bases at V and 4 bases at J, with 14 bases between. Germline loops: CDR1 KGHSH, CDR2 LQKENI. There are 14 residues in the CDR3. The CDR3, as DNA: TGTGCCAGCTCATACGGAACGACGGGAGAGACCCAGTACTTC. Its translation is CASSYGTTGETQYF.

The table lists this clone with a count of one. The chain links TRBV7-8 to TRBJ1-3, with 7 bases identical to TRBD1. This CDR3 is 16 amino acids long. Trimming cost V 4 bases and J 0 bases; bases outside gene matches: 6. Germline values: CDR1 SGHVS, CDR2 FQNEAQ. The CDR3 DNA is TGTGCCAGCAGCTCCCGGGACAGCCCCTCTGGAAACACCATATATTTT. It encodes CASSSRDSPSGNTIYF. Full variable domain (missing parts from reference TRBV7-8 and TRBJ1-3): GAGVSQSPRYKVAKRGQDVALRCDPISGHVSLFWYQQALGQGPEFLTYFQNEAQLDKSGLPSDRFFAERPEGSVSTLKIQRTQQEDSAVYLCASSSRDSPSGNTIYFGEGSWLTVV.

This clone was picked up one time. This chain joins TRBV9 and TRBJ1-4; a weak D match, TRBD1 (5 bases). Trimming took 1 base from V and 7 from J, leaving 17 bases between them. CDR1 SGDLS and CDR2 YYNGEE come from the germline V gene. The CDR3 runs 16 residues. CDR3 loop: CASSVSARVDLEKLFF. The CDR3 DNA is TGTGCCAGCAGCGTATCAGCCAGGGTGGACCTTGAAAAACTGTTTTTT.

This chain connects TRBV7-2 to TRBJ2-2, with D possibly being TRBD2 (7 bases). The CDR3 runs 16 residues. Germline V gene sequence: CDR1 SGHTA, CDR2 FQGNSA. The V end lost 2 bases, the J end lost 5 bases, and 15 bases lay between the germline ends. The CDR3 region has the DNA TGTGCCAGCAGCTTATCCTTTAGGGGGGGGACCGGGGAGCTGTTTTTT. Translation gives CASSLSFRGGTGELFF.

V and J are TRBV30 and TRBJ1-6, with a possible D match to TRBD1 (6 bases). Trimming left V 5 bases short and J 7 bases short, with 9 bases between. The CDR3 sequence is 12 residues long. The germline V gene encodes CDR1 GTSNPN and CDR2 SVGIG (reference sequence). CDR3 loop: CAWGQLNSPLHF. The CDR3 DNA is TGTGCCTGGGGACAGTTAAATTCACCCCTCCACTTT.

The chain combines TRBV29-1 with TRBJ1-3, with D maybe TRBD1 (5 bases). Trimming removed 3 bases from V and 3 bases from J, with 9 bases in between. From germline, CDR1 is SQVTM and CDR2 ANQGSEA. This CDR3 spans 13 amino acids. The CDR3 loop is CSVELGLGNTIYF. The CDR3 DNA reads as TGCAGCGTTGAGTTGGGACTTGGAAACACCATATATTTT.

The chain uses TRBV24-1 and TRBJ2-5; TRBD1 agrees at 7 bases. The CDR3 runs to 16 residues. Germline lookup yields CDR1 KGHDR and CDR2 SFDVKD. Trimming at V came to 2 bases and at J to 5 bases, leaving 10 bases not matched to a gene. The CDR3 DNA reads TGTGCCACCAGTGATTGGGGTACAGGGGAAATGGAGACCCAGTACTTC. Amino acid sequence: CATSDWGTGEMETQYF.

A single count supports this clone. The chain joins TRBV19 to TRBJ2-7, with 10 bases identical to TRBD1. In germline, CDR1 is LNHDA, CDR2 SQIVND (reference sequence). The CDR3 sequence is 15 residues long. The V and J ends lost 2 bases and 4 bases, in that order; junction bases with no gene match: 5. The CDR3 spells CASSISWTGGYEQYF. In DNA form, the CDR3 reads TGTGCCAGTAGTATAAGTTGGACAGGGGGTTACGAGCAGTACTTC.

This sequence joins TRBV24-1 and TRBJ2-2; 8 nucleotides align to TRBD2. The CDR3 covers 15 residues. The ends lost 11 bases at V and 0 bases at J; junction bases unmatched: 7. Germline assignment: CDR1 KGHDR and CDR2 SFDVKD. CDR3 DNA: TGTGCCAGCGGCGGGGGGCCCCCGAACACCGGGGAGCTGTTTTTT. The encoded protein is CASGGGPPNTGELFF.

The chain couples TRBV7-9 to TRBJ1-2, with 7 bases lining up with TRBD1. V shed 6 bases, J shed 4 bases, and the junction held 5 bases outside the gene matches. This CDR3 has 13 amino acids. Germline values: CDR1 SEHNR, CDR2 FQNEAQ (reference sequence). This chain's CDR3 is CASSPDRAYGYTF. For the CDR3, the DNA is TGTGCCAGCAGTCCCGACAGGGCCTATGGCTACACCTTC. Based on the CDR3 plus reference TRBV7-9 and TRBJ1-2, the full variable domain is DTGVSQNPRHKITKRGQNVTFRCDPISEHNRLYWYRQTLGQGPEFLTYFQNEAQLEKSRLLSDRFSAERPKGSFSTLEIQRTEQGDSAMYLCASSPDRAYGYTFGSGTRLTVV.

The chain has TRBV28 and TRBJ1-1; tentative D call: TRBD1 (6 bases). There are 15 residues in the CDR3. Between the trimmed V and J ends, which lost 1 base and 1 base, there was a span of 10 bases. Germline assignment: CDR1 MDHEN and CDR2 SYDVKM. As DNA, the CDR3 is TGTGCCAGCAGTTTATCACCAGGGGCGAACACTGAAGCTTTCTTT. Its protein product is CASSLSPGANTEAFF.

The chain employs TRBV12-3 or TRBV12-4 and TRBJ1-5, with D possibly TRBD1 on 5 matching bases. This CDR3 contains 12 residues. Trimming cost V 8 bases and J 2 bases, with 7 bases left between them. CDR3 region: CASGGGNQPQHF. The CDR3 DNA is TGTGCCAGCGGAGGGGGCAATCAGCCCCAGCATTTT.